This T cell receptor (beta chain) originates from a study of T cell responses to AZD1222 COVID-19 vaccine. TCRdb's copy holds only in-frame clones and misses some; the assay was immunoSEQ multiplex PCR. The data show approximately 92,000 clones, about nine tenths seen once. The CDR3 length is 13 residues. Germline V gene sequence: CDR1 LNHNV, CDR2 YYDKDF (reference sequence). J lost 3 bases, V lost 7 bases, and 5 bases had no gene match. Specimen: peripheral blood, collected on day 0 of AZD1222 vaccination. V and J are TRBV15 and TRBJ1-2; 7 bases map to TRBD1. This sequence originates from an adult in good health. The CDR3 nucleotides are TGTGCCACCAATACAGGGGTCGACTATGGCTACACCTTC. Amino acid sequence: CATNTGVDYGYTF.